The clone carrying this T cell receptor (beta chain) was picked up one time. This sample is drawn from a study of cytomegalovirus exposure and HLA in healthy donors. TCRdb's copy holds only in-frame clones and misses some; the assay was immunoSEQ multiplex PCR. The table lists some 130,000 clones, roughly 93% of them singletons. The CDR3 has 15 residues. V dropped 10 bases and J dropped 4; count of bases not matched to a gene: 10. Germline values: CDR1 ENHRY, CDR2 SYGVKD. The sequenced sample was PBMCs. The V call is TRBV10-3, the J call TRBJ1-1, with 12 bases fitting TRBD1. The TCR sequence derives from a man aged 18 to 30 in good health and CMV-seropositive. DNA of the CDR3: TGTGCCACCGCCCGGGACAGGGGGCTTGGCACTGAAGCTTTCTTT. Its translation: CATARDRGLGTEAFF.